These 15 T cell receptor beta chains came from one sample sequenced in a study of T cell responses to AZD1222 COVID-19 vaccine. Method: immunoSEQ multiplex PCR; TCRdb's copy keeps in-frame clones and lacks some. This table has 150,000 to 200,000 clones, 90% appearing once. This sample comprised peripheral blood, obtained on day 0 of AZD1222 vaccination. Every receptor here comes from an adult in good health.

The chain has TRBV18 and TRBJ2-7, with D perhaps being TRBD1 or TRBD2 (5 bases each). Germline CDR1 KGHSH, CDR2 LQKENI. V was pared by 4 bases and J by 10 bases, with 17 bases between. The CDR3 runs 13 residues. DNA of the CDR3: TGTGCCAGCTCACGAGAGGGACGTTTTAGACAGTACTTC. Its protein product is CASSREGRFRQYF.

The chain links TRBV28 to TRBJ2-2; the match to TRBD2 covers 8 bases. V lost 6 bases and J lost 6; bases outside the gene matches: 6. The CDR3 spans 14 residues. In germline, CDR1 is MDHEN, CDR2 SYDVKM. The CDR3 reads CASRAGGEAGELFF. In nucleotides, the CDR3 is TGTGCCAGCAGGGCCGGGGGGGAAGCCGGGGAGCTGTTTTTT.

This clone appeared a single time. The chain is built from TRBV6-1 and TRBJ1-4; D unclear. The length of the CDR3 is 16 residues. The V end was cut by 2 bases, the J end by 8 bases, with 18 bases between. CDR1 and CDR2 (germline): MNHNS, SASEGT. CDR3 sequence (DNA): TGTGCCAGCAGTGAATATCGGGCACTAGGGCCGGAAAAACTGTTTTTT. Protein sequence: CASSEYRALGPEKLFF.

The chain has TRBV18 and TRBJ1-1; D might be TRBD1 (5 bases). Trimming took off 4 bases at V and 1 base at J, with 7 bases between the two ends. Germline V gives CDR1 KGHSH, CDR2 LQKENI. The CDR3 has 13 amino acids. CDR3 protein: CASSRGTNTEAFF. The CDR3 DNA is TGTGCCAGCTCACGAGGGACGAACACTGAAGCTTTCTTT.

The J gene is TRBJ1-1, the V gene TRBV5-1; D might be TRBD1 (6 bases). The germline V and J ends were trimmed by 6 bases and 8 bases, with 14 bases remaining between them. This CDR3 has 12 residues. Per the germline V gene, CDR1 is SGHRS and CDR2 is YFSETQ. The CDR3 bases are TGCGCCAGCATATCCGGGGGCCGGGAAGCTTTCTTT. Translated, it gives CASISGGREAFF.

For the CDR3, the DNA is TGTGCCACCAGTGAAGGGACAGGGCTTGGCGGGGAGCTGTTTTTT. It codes for CATSEGTGLGGELFF. This sequence joins TRBV24-1 and TRBJ2-2; 9 bases agree with TRBD1. The germline V gene encodes CDR1 KGHDR and CDR2 SFDVKD. Trimming at V came to 4 bases and at J to 7 bases, leaving 6 bases not matched to a gene. The CDR3 consists of 15 residues.

The V and J genes are TRBV18 and TRBJ1-6; 10 bases align to TRBD1. J was trimmed by 5 bases and V by 6 bases; bases with no gene match: 7. Germline V lookup: CDR1 KGHSH, CDR2 LQKENI. The CDR3 has 16 residues. In nucleotides, the CDR3 is TGTGCCAGCTCCGACAGGGGGCCTGGGAATAATTCACCCCTCCACTTT. It is translated as CASSDRGPGNNSPLHF.

The rearrangement links TRBV6-1 to TRBJ2-7, with 13 positions matching TRBD2. The CDR3 loop spans 15 amino acids. Germline CDR1 reads MNHNS; CDR2 reads SASEGT. V lost 3 bases and J lost 2; bases outside the gene matches: 1. CDR3 coding DNA: TGTGCCAGCAGTGAGGGGACTAGCGGGGCCTACGAGCAGTACTTC. It encodes CASSEGTSGAYEQYF.

The V gene is TRBV18, the J gene TRBJ2-7, with 7 bases identical to TRBD2. The ends lost 3 bases at V and 6 bases at J; junction bases unmatched: 2. The CDR3 totals 12 residues. Germline V gene data show CDR1 as KGHSH and CDR2 as LQKENI. CDR3 nucleotides: TGTGCCAGCTCACCTACTAGCGCCGAGCAGTACTTC. Translating gives CASSPTSAEQYF.

This CDR3 is CASSQGADTPTDGYTF. CDR3 coding DNA: TGCGCCAGCAGCCAAGGAGCTGACACCCCAACAGATGGCTACACCTTC. The chain couples TRBV4-1 to TRBJ1-2; D uncertain. The CDR3 is 16 amino acids. CDR1 is MGHRA, CDR2 YSYEKL, per germline. V gave up 1 base and J gave up 6 bases, with 18 bases separating them.

The chain employs TRBV10-1 and TRBJ1-1; 8 bases match TRBD1. Trimming at V came to 0 bases and at J to 7 bases, leaving 7 bases not matched to a gene. The CDR3 has 15 amino acids. CDR1 is WNHNN and CDR2 is SYGVQD in the germline V gene (reference sequence). The DNA for the CDR3 is TGCGCCAGCAGTGAGTCCCCAGGGGGCAAGTTTGAAGCTTTCTTT. Protein: CASSESPGGKFEAFF.

The rearrangement joins TRBV2 to TRBJ1-1; a possible D gene is TRBD1 (6 bases). Germline values: CDR1 SNHLY, CDR2 FYNNEI. Trimming stripped 6 bases from V and 4 bases from J, with 12 bases between. This CDR3 is 13 amino acids long. The chain's CDR3 is CASREGGGTEAFF. The CDR3, as DNA: TGTGCCAGCAGGGAGGGGGGAGGCACTGAAGCTTTCTTT.

The rearrangement joins TRBV7-8 to TRBJ2-5, with D perhaps TRBD1 or TRBD2 (7 bases each). The CDR3 spans 14 residues. The ends were cut back, 3 bases at V and 4 bases at J, with 12 bases in the middle. CDR1 and CDR2 (germline): SGHVS, FQNEAQ. In nucleotides, the CDR3 is TGTGCCAGCAGCTTCGCAGGGGGGGCAGAGACCCAGTACTTC. Encoded protein: CASSFAGGAETQYF.

The V gene is TRBV28, the J gene TRBJ2-4, with D perhaps matching TRBD2 (5 bases). V dropped 2 bases and J dropped 1 base, with 12 bases sitting between them. This CDR3 region has 16 residues. Germline CDR1 reads MDHEN; CDR2 reads SYDVKM. DNA of the CDR3: TGTGCCAGCAGTTTAAGCGTCGGGGTTGCCAAAAACATTCAGTACTTC. Amino acids: CASSLSVGVAKNIQYF.

The rearrangement links TRBV7-6 to TRBJ1-4; D unclear. Germline V gene data show CDR1 as SGHVS and CDR2 as FNYEAQ. V was pared by 2 bases and J by 8 bases, with 15 bases between. The CDR3 runs to 15 residues. The CDR3 protein is CASSLIRSGGEKLFF. The CDR3 DNA reads TGTGCCAGCAGCTTAATCCGGTCAGGCGGGGAAAAACTGTTTTTT.